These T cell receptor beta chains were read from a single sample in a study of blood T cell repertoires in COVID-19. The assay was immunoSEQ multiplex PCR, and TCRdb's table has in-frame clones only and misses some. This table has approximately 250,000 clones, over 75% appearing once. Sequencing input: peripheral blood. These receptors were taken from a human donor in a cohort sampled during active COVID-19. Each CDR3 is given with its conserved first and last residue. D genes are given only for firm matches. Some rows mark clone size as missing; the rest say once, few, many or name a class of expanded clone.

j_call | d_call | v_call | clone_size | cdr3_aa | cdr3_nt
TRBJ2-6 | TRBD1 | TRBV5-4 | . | CASTGQVTSGANVLTF | TGTGCCAGCACAGGACAGGTCACATCTGGGGCCAACGTCCTGACTTTC
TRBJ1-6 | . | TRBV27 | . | CASSLSSARGRSPLHF | TGTGCCAGCAGTTTATCCTCGGCCAGGGGAAGGTCACCCCTCCACTTT
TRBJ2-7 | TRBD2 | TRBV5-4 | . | CASSPEVLAGVSHEQYF | TGTGCCAGCAGCCCTGAAGTACTAGCGGGAGTTTCTCACGAGCAGTACTTC
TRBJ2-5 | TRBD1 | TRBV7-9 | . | CASSRTGWHETQYF | TGTGCCAGCAGCCGGACAGGGTGGCATGAGACCCAGTACTTC
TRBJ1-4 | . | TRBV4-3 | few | CASSPVRGGWEKLFF | TGCGCCAGCAGCCCGGTACGGGGAGGGTGGGAAAAACTGTTTTTT
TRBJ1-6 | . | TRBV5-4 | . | CASSFQNSPLHF | TGTGCCAGCAGCTTTCAGAATTCACCCCTCCACTTT
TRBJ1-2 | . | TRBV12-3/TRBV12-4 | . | CASSSGFGYTF | TGTGCCAGCAGCTCAGGGTTTGGCTACACCTTC
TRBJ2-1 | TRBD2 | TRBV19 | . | CATSTSGGLFF | TGTGCCACCTCGACTAGCGGGGGTCTGTTCTTC
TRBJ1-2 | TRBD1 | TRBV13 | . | CASSLVSQGATYGYTF | TGTGCCAGCAGCTTAGTGTCTCAGGGGGCCACCTATGGCTACACCTTC
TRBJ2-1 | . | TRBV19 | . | CASSAPKRRRLYNEQFF | TGTGCCAGTAGTGCTCCTAAGCGGAGAAGACTCTACAATGAGCAGTTCTTC
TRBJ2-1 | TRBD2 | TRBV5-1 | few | CASSLAGLAEYSSHEQFF | TGCGCCAGCAGCCTGGCCGGACTAGCGGAATACAGCAGCCATGAGCAGTTCTTC
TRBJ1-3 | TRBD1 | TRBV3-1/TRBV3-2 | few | CASSQGQGGGNTIYF | TGTGCCAGCAGCCAGGGACAGGGTGGAGGAAACACCATATATTTT
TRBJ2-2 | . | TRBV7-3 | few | CASGESLTGELFF | TGTGCCAGCGGGGAGTCACTGACCGGGGAGCTGTTTTTT
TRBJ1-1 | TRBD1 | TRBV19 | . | CASRRTGDTEAFF | TGTGCCAGTAGGAGAACAGGGGACACTGAAGCTTTCTTT
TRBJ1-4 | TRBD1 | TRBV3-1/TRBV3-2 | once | CASSLRVRQGSENEKLFF | TGTGCCAGCAGCCTCAGGGTGAGACAGGGCTCGGAGAATGAAAAACTGTTTTTT
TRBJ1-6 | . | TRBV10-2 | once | CASRSSYNSPLHF | TGCGCCAGCAGGAGTTCCTATAATTCACCCCTCCACTTT
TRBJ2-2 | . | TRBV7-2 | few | CASRSPGPGELFF | TGTGCCAGCAGATCCCCGGGTCCCGGGGAGCTGTTTTTT
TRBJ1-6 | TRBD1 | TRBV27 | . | CASTTMAGTGQNSPLHF | TGTGCCAGCACCACCATGGCGGGGACAGGGCAAAATTCACCCCTCCACTTT
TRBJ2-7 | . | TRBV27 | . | CASSLVGVYEQYF | TGTGCCAGCTCGTTGGTAGGGGTGTACGAGCAGTACTTC
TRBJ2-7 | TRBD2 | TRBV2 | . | CACRLAGGGGEQYF | TGTGCCTGTAGGCTGGCAGGCGGGGGAGGCGAGCAGTACTTC
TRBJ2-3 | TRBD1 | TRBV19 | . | CASSLRQGAFGTDTQYF | TGTGCCAGTAGTCTGCGACAGGGGGCCTTTGGCACAGATACGCAGTATTTT
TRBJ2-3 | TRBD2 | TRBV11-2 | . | CASSPRTSGSFSTDTQYF | TGTGCCAGCAGCCCCCGGACTAGCGGGAGTTTCAGCACAGATACGCAGTATTTT
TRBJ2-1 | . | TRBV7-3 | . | CASSLVGGSYNEQFF | TGTGCCAGCAGCTTAGTCGGGGGCTCCTACAATGAGCAGTTCTTC
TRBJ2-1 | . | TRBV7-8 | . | CASSINSKRNEQFF | TGTGCCAGCAGCATTAATTCGAAGCGCAATGAGCAGTTCTTC
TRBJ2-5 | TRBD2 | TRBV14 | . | CASSQDLAGGRETQYF | TGTGCCAGCAGCCAAGATCTAGCGGGAGGACGAGAGACCCAGTACTTC
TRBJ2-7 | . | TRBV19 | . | CASSLHQASYEQYF | TGTGCCAGTAGTCTTCATCAAGCGTCCTACGAGCAGTACTTC
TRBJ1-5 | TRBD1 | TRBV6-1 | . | CASSGSRRQGRNQPQHF | TGTGCCAGCAGTGGAAGCCGACGACAGGGGCGAAATCAGCCCCAGCATTTT
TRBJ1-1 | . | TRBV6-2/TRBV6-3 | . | CASSYQGLNTEAFF | TGTGCCAGCAGTTACCAGGGGTTGAACACTGAAGCTTTCTTT
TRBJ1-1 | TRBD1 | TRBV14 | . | CASKRTGEGEAFF | TGTGCCAGCAAAAGGACAGGGGAAGGTGAAGCTTTCTTT
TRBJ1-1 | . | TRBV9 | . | CASSVGGRNTEAFF | TGTGCCAGCAGCGTAGGTGGGCGGAACACTGAAGCTTTCTTT
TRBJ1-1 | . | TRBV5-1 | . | CASSLRQGTNTEAFF | TGCGCCAGCAGCTTGAGGCAGGGGACGAACACTGAAGCTTTCTTT
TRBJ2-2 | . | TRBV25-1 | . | CASSRLGGAGELFF | TGTGCCAGCAGTCGGCTAGGAGGGGCAGGGGAGCTGTTTTTT
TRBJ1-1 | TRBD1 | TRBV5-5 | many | CASSFAGGNTEAFF | TGTGCCAGCAGCTTTGCAGGGGGCAATACTGAAGCTTTCTTT
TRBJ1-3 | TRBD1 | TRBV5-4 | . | CASSLQGAGNTIYF | TGTGCCAGCAGCCTTCAGGGGGCTGGAAACACCATATATTTT
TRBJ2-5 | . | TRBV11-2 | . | CASSINRVETQYF | TGTGCCAGCAGCATTAACAGGGTAGAGACCCAGTACTTC
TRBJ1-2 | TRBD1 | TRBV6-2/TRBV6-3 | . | CASSYVGQGARSRGYTF | TGTGCCAGCAGTTACGTCGGACAGGGGGCTAGATCGCGAGGCTACACCTTC
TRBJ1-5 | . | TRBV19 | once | CASSPWANNKGHDQPQHF | TGTGCCAGTAGTCCCTGGGCCAATAATAAGGGGCATGATCAGCCCCAGCATTTT
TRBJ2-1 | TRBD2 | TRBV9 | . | CASSVDAGVREQFF | TGTGCCAGCAGCGTAGACGCGGGAGTACGTGAGCAGTTCTTC